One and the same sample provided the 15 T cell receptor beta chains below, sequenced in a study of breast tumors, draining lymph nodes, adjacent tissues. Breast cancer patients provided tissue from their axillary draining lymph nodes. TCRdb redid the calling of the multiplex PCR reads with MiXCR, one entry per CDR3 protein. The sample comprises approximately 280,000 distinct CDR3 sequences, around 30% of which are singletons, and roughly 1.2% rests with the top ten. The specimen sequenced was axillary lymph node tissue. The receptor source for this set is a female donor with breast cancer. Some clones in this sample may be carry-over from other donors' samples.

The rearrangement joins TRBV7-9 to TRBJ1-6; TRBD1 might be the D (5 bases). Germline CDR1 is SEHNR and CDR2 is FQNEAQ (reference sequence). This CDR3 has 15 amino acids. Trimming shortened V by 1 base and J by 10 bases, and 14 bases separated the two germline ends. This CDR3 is CASSLEAGVKSPLHF. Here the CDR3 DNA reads TGTGCCAGCAGCTTAGAGGCGGGGGTTAAATCACCCCTCCACTTT.

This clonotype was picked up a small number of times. The CDR3 bases are TGTGCCAGCAGCCTAGAGGGATTTGGGGCCAACGTCCTGACTTTC. Its protein is CASSLEGFGANVLTF. The V gene is TRBV7-9, the J gene TRBJ2-6, with D possibly TRBD2 on 5 matching bases. The germline V and J ends were trimmed by 5 bases and 3 bases, with 11 bases remaining between them. The CDR3 contains 15 residues. Germline CDR1 reads SEHNR; CDR2 reads FQNEAQ (reference sequence). The whole variable domain, filled in from reference TRBV7-9 and TRBJ2-6, reads DTGVSQNPRHKITKRGQNVTFRCDPISEHNRLYWYRQTLGQGPEFLTYFQNEAQLEKSRLLSDRFSAERPKGSFSTLEIQRTEQGDSAMYLCASSLEGFGANVLTFGAGSRLTVL.

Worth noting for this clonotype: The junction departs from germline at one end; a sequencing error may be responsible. CDR3 region: CAGSLGVDRLPRSSYEQYF. The CDR3 coding sequence is TGTGCCGGCAGCTTAGGAGTGGACAGGCTCCCAAGGAGCTCCTACGAGCAGTACTTC. J is TRBJ2-7 and V is TRBV7-2; 7 positions match TRBD1. CDR3 size: 19 residues. The V gene's germline CDR1 is SGHTA and CDR2 FQGNSA.

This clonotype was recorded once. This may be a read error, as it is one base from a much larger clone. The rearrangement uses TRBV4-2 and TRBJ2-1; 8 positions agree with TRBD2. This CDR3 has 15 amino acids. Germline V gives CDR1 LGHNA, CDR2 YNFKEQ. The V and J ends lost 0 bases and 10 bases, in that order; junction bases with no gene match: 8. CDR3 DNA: TGTGCCAGCAGCCAAGACCCCTCAACTAGCGGAGAGCAGTTCTTC. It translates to CASSQDPSTSGEQFF.

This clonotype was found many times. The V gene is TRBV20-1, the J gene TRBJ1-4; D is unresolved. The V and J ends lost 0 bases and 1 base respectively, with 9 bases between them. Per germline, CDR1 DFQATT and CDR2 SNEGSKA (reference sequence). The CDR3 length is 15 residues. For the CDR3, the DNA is TGCAGTGCTAGAGAGGGTGGAATAACTAATGAAAAACTGTTTTTT. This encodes CSAREGGITNEKLFF.

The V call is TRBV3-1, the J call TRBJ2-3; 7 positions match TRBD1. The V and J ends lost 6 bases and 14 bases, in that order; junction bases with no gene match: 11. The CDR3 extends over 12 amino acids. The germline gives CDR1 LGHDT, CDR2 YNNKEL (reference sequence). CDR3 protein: CASSYNRDSAYF. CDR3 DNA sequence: TGTGCCAGCAGTTATAACCGGGACAGTGCGTATTTT.

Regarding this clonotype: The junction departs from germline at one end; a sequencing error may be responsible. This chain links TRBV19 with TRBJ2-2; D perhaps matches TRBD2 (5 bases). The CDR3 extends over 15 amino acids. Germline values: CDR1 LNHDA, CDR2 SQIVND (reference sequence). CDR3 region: CASSIDEGGDGELVF. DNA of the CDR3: TGTGCCAGTAGTATAGATGAAGGAGGAGACGGGGAGCTGGTTTTT.

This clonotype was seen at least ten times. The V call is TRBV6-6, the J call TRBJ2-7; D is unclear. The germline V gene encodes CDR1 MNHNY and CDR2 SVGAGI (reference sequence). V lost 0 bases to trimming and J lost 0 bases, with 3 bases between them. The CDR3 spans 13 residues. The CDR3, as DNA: TGTGCCAGCAGTTACTCGAACTCCTACGAGCAGTACTTC. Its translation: CASSYSNSYEQYF.

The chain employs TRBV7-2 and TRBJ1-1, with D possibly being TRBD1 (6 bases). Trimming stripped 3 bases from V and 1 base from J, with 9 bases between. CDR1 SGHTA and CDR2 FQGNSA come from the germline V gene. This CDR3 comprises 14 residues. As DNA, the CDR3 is TGTGCCAGCAGCTTCAGGGGTGGGAACACTGAAGCTTTCTTT. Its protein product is CASSFRGGNTEAFF.

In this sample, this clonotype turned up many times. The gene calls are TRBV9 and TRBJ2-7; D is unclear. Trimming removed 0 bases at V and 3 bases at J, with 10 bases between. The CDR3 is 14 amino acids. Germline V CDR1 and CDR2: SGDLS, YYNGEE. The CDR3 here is CASSVGGRIYEQYF. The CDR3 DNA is TGTGCCAGCAGCGTAGGCGGCAGGATCTACGAGCAGTACTTC.

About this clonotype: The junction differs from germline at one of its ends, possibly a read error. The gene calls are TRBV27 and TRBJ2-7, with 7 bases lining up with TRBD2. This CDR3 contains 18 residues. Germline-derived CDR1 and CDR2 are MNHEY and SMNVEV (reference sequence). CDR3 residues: CASSFRYPATSVSYEQYF. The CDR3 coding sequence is TGTGCCAGCAGTTTCAGATATCCTGCCACTAGCGTCTCCTATGAGCAGTACTTC.

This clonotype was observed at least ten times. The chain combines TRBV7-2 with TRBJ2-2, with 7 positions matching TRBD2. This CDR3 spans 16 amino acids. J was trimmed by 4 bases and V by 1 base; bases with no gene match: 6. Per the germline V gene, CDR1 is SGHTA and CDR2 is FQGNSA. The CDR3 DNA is TGTGCCAGCAGCTTAGGGGCGGGAGTAGGCACCGGGGAGCTGTTTTTT. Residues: CASSLGAGVGTGELFF. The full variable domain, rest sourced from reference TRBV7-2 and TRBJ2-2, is GAGVSQSPSNKVTEKGKDVELRCDPISGHTALYWYRQSLGQGLEFLIYFQGNSAPDKSGLPSDRFSAERTGGSVSTLTIQRTQQEDSAVYLCASSLGAGVGTGELFFGEGSRLTVL.

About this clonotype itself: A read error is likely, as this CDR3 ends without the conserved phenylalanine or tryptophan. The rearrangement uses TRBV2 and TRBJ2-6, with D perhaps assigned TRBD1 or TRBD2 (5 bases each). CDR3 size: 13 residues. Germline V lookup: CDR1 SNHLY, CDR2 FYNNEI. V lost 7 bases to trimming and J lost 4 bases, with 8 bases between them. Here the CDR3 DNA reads TGTGCCAGCAATGGGGGAGGGGCCAACGTCCTGACTCTC. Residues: CASNGGGANVLTL.

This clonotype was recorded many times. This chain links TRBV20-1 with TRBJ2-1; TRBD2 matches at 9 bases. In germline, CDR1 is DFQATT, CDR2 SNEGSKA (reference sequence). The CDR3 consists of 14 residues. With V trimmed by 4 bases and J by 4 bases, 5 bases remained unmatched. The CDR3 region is CSAISGSGYNEQFF. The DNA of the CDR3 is TGCAGTGCTATTAGCGGGAGTGGGTACAATGAGCAGTTCTTC.

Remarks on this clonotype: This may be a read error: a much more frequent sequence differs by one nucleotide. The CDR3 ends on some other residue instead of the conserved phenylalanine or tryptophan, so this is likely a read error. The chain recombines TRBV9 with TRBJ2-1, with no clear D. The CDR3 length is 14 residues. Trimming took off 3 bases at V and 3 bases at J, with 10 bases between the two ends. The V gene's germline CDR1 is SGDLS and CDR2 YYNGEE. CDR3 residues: CASSALDNYNEQFL. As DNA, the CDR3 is TGTGCCAGCAGCGCCTTAGACAACTACAATGAGCAGTTCCTC.